This note documents a single T cell receptor (beta chain) sequence. Its antigen is unidentified. The data were obtained in a study of OX40 agonist ivuxolimab in advanced cancers. On the study more broadly: With a range of roughly 23 to 90, age averaged about 58 years, and around 83% were male. Study-wide points: Certain nonresponders likewise exhibited a low normalized T-cell clonal expansion. The study did not work out the antigen specificity of the expanded peripheral T cells.

Assay: immunoSEQ multiplex PCR; the TCRdb copy retains only in-frame clones and omits some. Here the sample spans 90,000 to 100,000 clones, less than 90% being singletons. Trimming removed 3 bases at V and 5 bases at J, with 13 bases between. Germline CDR1 is MDHEN and CDR2 is SYDVKM. This CDR3 region has 15 residues. The V gene is TRBV28, the J gene TRBJ2-2; D tentatively reads TRBD1 or TRBD2 (5 bases each). The starting material was CD4+ or CD8+ T cells sorted from blood, obtained in a trial of the OX40 agonist ivuxolimab. This receptor was taken from an adult with an advanced solid tumor such as melanoma, head and neck, liver or kidney cancer. The CDR3 sequence: CASSLEVAGTGELFF. The CDR3 coding sequence is TGTGCCAGCAGTTTGGAGGTGGCAGGGACCGGGGAGCTGTTTTTT.